A single sample gave rise to the 31 T cell receptor beta chains below, sequenced in a study of T cells in Graves' hyperthyroidism and ophthalmopathy. Researchers took RNA transcripts and amplified the TCR beta CDR3 regions from them. Researchers ran a first-round RT-PCR on the TCR CDR3 using the HTBI primer set. TCRdb processed the multiplex PCR reads anew with MiXCR; each CDR3 protein has one entry. The sample has approximately 260,000 distinct CDR3 sequences; 13% to 15% are singletons. Sequencing was performed on blood. These receptors all stem from a woman between 45 and 60 years old with Graves' hyperthyroidism that later progressed to Graves' ophthalmopathy.

The CDR3: CASSLVGQNNEQFF. CDR3 coding DNA: TGTGCCAGCAGCTTAGTGGGACAAAACAATGAGCAGTTCTTC. The chain joins TRBV11-3 to TRBJ2-1; a weak D match, TRBD1 (6 bases). From germline, CDR1 is SGHNT and CDR2 YENEEA. The CDR3 length is 14 residues. V gave up 1 base and J gave up 5 bases, with 9 bases separating them. Full variable domain (remainder filled in from reference TRBV11-3 and TRBJ2-1): EAGVVQSPRYKIIEKKQPVAFWCNPISGHNTLYWYLQNLGQGPELLIRYENEEAVDDSQLPKDRFSAERLKGVDSTLKIQPAELGDSAVYLCASSLVGQNNEQFFGPGTRLTVL.

This clonotype has ten or more counts. The V and J genes are TRBV7-6 and TRBJ1-1; D not certain. CDR3 length equals 12 residues. V was clipped by 5 bases and J by 6 bases, with 10 bases between them. Per germline, CDR1 SGHVS and CDR2 FNYEAQ. In DNA, the CDR3 is TGTGCCAGCAGCCAAGGTAGGGCTGAAGCTTTCTTT. As protein: CASSQGRAEAFF. The complete variable domain, with remaining parts taken from reference TRBV7-6 and TRBJ1-1, reads GAGVSQSPRYKVTKRGQDVALRCDPISGHVSLYWYRQALGQGPEFLTYFNYEAQQDKSGLPNDRFSAERPEGSISTLTIQRTEQRDSAMYRCASSQGRAEAFFGQGTRLTVV.

The table lists this clonotype with a few counts. This chain joins TRBV7-8 and TRBJ1-3; D gene uncertain. The CDR3 has 17 residues. Germline V CDR1 and CDR2: SGHVS, FQNEAQ. Trimming cost V 2 bases and J 0 bases, with 14 bases left between them. CDR3 nucleotides: TGTGCCAGCAGCTTAAGGCGCGCGCAGAGCTCTGGAAACACCATATATTTT. This gives the protein CASSLRRAQSSGNTIYF.

This clonotype has only a few counts. The V gene is TRBV5-1, the J gene TRBJ1-2, with D hard to call. Germline V gene sequence: CDR1 SGHRS, CDR2 YFSETQ. The V gene lost 3 bases and the J gene lost 3 bases, with 9 bases spanning the gap. CDR3 length: 13 residues. CDR3 nucleotides: TGCGCCAGCAGCTCCGAGGGTGACTATGGCTACACCTTC. This encodes CASSSEGDYGYTF.

This clonotype was observed many times. The chain is built from TRBV2 and TRBJ1-5, with D possibly being TRBD1 (6 bases). Per the germline V gene, CDR1 is SNHLY and CDR2 is FYNNEI. V dropped 0 bases and J dropped 1 base, with 13 bases sitting between them. CDR3 length: 17 amino acids. The CDR3 here is CASSEALTGWSNQPQHF. The CDR3 DNA reads TGTGCCAGCAGTGAAGCGCTAACAGGGTGGAGCAATCAGCCCCAGCATTTT.

This clonotype was observed a handful of times. V is TRBV28 and J is TRBJ1-2; 8 positions agree with TRBD1. Trimming removed 5 bases from V and 5 bases from J; junction bases left unmatched: 10. The CDR3 is 15 amino acids. Per germline, CDR1 MDHEN and CDR2 SYDVKM. The CDR3 nucleotides read TGTGCCAGCAGTACCTCCCCAGGGGGCTGGTATGGCTACACCTTC. This codes for CASSTSPGGWYGYTF.

This clonotype was observed a few times. The chain has TRBV27 and TRBJ2-1, with D possibly TRBD1 on 6 matching bases. V shed 2 bases and J shed 2 bases, with 10 bases lying between them. The V gene's germline CDR1 is MNHEY and CDR2 SMNVEV (reference sequence). This CDR3 has 15 amino acids. CDR3: CASSLQGLPYNEQFF. The CDR3 coding sequence is TGTGCCAGCAGTTTACAGGGGCTCCCCTACAATGAGCAGTTCTTC.

There are many counts of this clonotype. The chain couples TRBV20-1 to TRBJ2-5; 10 nucleotides agree with TRBD2. V lost 1 base to trimming and J lost 1 base; unmatched junction nucleotides: 6. The CDR3 has 16 amino acids. Germline V gene data show CDR1 as DFQATT and CDR2 as SNEGSKA (reference sequence). The CDR3 reads CSARGNSGRSQETQYF. CDR3 DNA sequence: TGCAGTGCTAGAGGCAATAGCGGGAGGTCCCAAGAGACCCAGTACTTC.

This clonotype was recorded many times. The rearrangement joins TRBV28 to TRBJ1-3; maybe TRBD1 (5 bases). Looked up from germline, CDR1 is MDHEN and CDR2 is SYDVKM. V dropped 3 bases and J dropped 1 base, with 10 bases sitting between them. The CDR3 length is 15 residues. This CDR3 is CASSLGGVSGNTIYF. CDR3 nucleotides: TGTGCCAGCAGTTTGGGGGGTGTTTCTGGAAACACCATATATTTT.

The rearrangement links TRBV20-1 to TRBJ2-7, with a tentative D call TRBD1 (6 bases). The V and J ends lost 3 bases and 3 bases respectively, with 15 bases between them. CDR3 length equals 14 residues. Per germline, CDR1 DFQATT and CDR2 SNEGSKA (reference sequence). CDR3 region: CSASIPGQDYEQYF. DNA of the CDR3: TGCAGTGCTAGCATCCCGGGACAAGACTACGAGCAGTACTTC.

This clonotype was seen ten or more times. The V gene is TRBV28, the J gene TRBJ2-3; 12 nucleotides line up with TRBD2. The ends lost 5 bases at V and 4 bases at J; junction bases unmatched: 7. CDR1 is MDHEN, CDR2 SYDVKM, per germline. CDR3 size: 16 residues. CDR3 sequence: CASSPLAGGLADTQYF. CDR3 bases: TGTGCCAGCAGTCCGCTAGCGGGAGGGCTTGCAGATACGCAGTATTTT.

The chain uses TRBV20-1 and TRBJ2-3; 14 bases line up with TRBD2. CDR3 length equals 20 residues. Germline assignment: CDR1 DFQATT and CDR2 SNEGSKA (reference sequence). The V gene end was trimmed by 6 bases and the J gene end by 0 bases; junction bases not matched to a gene: 17. CDR3 loop: CSAKVLGLAGGSTSTDTQYF. The CDR3 DNA follows: TGCAGTGCCAAGGTGCTAGGACTAGCGGGGGGAAGTACTAGCACAGATACGCAGTATTTT.

This clonotype was recorded at least ten times. The V gene is TRBV27, the J gene TRBJ2-6; unclear D gene. Germline CDR1 reads MNHEY; CDR2 reads SMNVEV (reference sequence). This CDR3 comprises 15 residues. The germline V and J ends were trimmed by 2 bases and 0 bases, with 5 bases remaining between them. The CDR3 here is CASSLDSSGANVLTF. Here the CDR3 DNA reads TGTGCCAGCAGTTTAGATAGCTCTGGGGCCAACGTCCTGACTTTC.

This clonotype was counted at least ten times. The CDR3 DNA sequence: TGTGCCAGCAGTGTTTTACGCAGGCCCCAGCATTTT. Amino acid sequence: CASSVLRRPQHF. The chain has TRBV12-3 or TRBV12-4 and TRBJ1-5; D is undetermined. CDR3 length: 12 amino acids. Trimming removed 5 bases from V and 9 bases from J, with 11 bases in between.

The sample holds many counts of this clonotype. The V gene is TRBV11-2, the J gene TRBJ2-1, with D perhaps TRBD2 (5 bases). Germline loops: CDR1 SGHAT, CDR2 FQNNGV. The CDR3 length is 16 residues. The germline V and J ends were trimmed by 0 bases and 9 bases, with 18 bases remaining between them. CDR3 residues: CASSLDRHAVAGEQFF. CDR3 DNA: TGTGCCAGCAGCTTAGATCGGCACGCGGTGGCGGGTGAGCAGTTCTTC.

The chain carries TRBV19 and TRBJ2-5; TRBD1 agrees at 9 bases. Trimming removed 1 base from V and 5 bases from J; junction bases left unmatched: 8. This CDR3 is built from 16 residues. The germline V gene has CDR1 LNHDA and CDR2 SQIVND (reference sequence). CDR3 residues: CASSIGGQGSFETQYF. The CDR3 region has the DNA TGTGCCAGTAGTATAGGTGGACAGGGGAGTTTTGAGACCCAGTACTTC.

In this sample, this clonotype turned up a few times. V usage is TRBV4-1 and J usage is TRBJ1-5; TRBD1 might be the D (5 bases). Germline loops: CDR1 MGHRA, CDR2 YSYEKL. Between the trimmed V and J ends, which lost 1 base and 11 bases, there was a span of 27 bases. The CDR3 is 18 amino acids. The CDR3 bases are TGCGCCAGCAGCCAAGGGGGCCACGGGACTCCGCCGGGGGTGGCCCAGCATTTT. Translation gives CASSQGGHGTPPGVAQHF.

This clonotype was counted a single time. CDR3 sequence: CASSVAPGQEGNTIYF. The CDR3 DNA is TGTGCCAGCAGCGTCGCCCCCGGGCAGGAGGGAAACACCATATATTTT. The chain combines TRBV9 with TRBJ1-3; D is unclear. The CDR3 extends over 16 amino acids. V lost 2 bases and J lost 4, with 16 bases in between. The germline gives CDR1 SGDLS, CDR2 YYNGEE.

This clonotype has only a few counts. This may stem from a read error, because a much larger clone lies one nucleotide away. DNA of the CDR3: TGCAGTGCCCGATCGGGTGGGGGGTGTAGCGGCTACACCTTC. Residues: CSARSGGGCSGYTF. V usage is TRBV20-1 and J usage is TRBJ1-2; tentatively, D is TRBD1 (5 bases). Germline V lookup: CDR1 DFQATT, CDR2 SNEGSKA (reference sequence). The CDR3 contains 14 residues. Trimming pared 6 bases from V and 8 bases from J, leaving 22 bases between.

This clonotype has ten or more counts. V and J are TRBV27 and TRBJ2-7, with 9 bases that match TRBD2. In germline, CDR1 is MNHEY, CDR2 SMNVEV (reference sequence). The V gene end was trimmed by 4 bases and the J gene end by 3 bases; junction bases not matched to a gene: 7. The CDR3 length is 15 residues. CDR3 sequence: CASSSLSGRSYEQYF. The CDR3 nucleotides are TGTGCCAGCAGTTCACTTAGCGGGAGAAGCTACGAGCAGTACTTC.

This clonotype was observed a few times. The rearrangement uses TRBV9 and TRBJ2-5, with 13 bases identical to TRBD2. V shed 4 bases, J shed 7 bases, and the junction held 13 bases outside the gene matches. CDR3 length: 17 amino acids. Germline CDR1 SGDLS, CDR2 YYNGEE. CDR3 protein: CASSPGLAGPSAGTQYF. CDR3 coding DNA: TGTGCCAGCAGCCCGGGACTAGCGGGACCGTCCGCGGGGACCCAGTACTTC.

This clonotype has a handful of counts. The rearrangement links TRBV5-1 to TRBJ1-4; D perhaps matches TRBD1 (6 bases). Germline CDR1 is SGHRS and CDR2 is YFSETQ. The V end lost 4 bases, the J end lost 4 bases, and 14 bases lay between the germline ends. This CDR3 comprises 15 residues. CDR3 loop: CASSPQGGINEKLFF. The CDR3 DNA is TGCGCCAGCAGCCCCCAAGGGGGAATTAATGAAAAACTGTTTTTT.

The sample holds many counts of this clonotype. The rearrangement joins TRBV9 to TRBJ2-5, with 8 bases that match TRBD2. The CDR3 contains 15 residues. V was pared by 0 bases and J by 5 bases, with 6 bases of the junction left unmatched. Germline loops: CDR1 SGDLS, CDR2 YYNGEE. The CDR3 DNA reads as TGTGCCAGCAGCGTAGGCGGGAGGCCCCGGGAGACCCAGTACTTC. Protein: CASSVGGRPRETQYF.

This clonotype has a handful of counts. V is TRBV7-2 and J is TRBJ1-1; D not certain. This CDR3 is built from 13 residues. The germline V gene encodes CDR1 SGHTA and CDR2 FQGNSA. V was cut by 0 bases and J by 5 bases, with 7 bases left in between. The CDR3 loop reads CASSLAYGTEAFF. The CDR3 DNA follows: TGTGCCAGCAGCTTAGCGTACGGAACTGAAGCTTTCTTT.

This clonotype was seen many times. The rearrangement joins TRBV6-1 to TRBJ2-5; 8 bases fit TRBD1. The CDR3 covers 14 residues. V lost 5 bases and J lost 4; bases outside the gene matches: 6. Germline V gene data show CDR1 as MNHNS and CDR2 as SASEGT. CDR3 amino acids: CASSHQGARETQYF. CDR3 coding DNA: TGTGCCAGCAGTCACCAGGGGGCGAGAGAGACCCAGTACTTC.

This clonotype was picked up many times. This CDR3 is CSASSPGTGYEQYF. CDR3 sequence (DNA): TGCAGTGCTAGTTCCCCCGGGACTGGCTACGAGCAGTACTTC. The rearrangement links TRBV20-1 to TRBJ2-7, with D possibly matching TRBD2 (6 bases). Germline-derived CDR1 and CDR2 are DFQATT and SNEGSKA (reference sequence). This CDR3 is built from 14 residues. V dropped 3 bases and J dropped 3 bases, with 15 bases sitting between them.

This clonotype was seen at least ten times. The chain has TRBV4-1 and TRBJ1-5; 7 bases map to TRBD1. Per germline, CDR1 MGHRA and CDR2 YSYEKL. The CDR3 totals 15 residues. Germline trimming cut 1 base from V and 3 bases from J; bases unmatched to any gene: 3. This CDR3 is CASSQADRLNQPQHF. The CDR3 nucleotides read TGCGCCAGCAGCCAAGCGGACAGGCTCAATCAGCCCCAGCATTTT.

The chain combines TRBV19 with TRBJ2-1, with a tentative D call TRBD2 (6 bases). Trimming pared 7 bases from V and 9 bases from J, leaving 10 bases between. Germline V gene data show CDR1 as LNHDA and CDR2 as SQIVND (reference sequence). This CDR3 has 11 residues. The CDR3: CASNRGIEQFF. The CDR3 nucleotides read TGTGCCAGTAACCGGGGGATTGAGCAGTTCTTC. Together with reference TRBV19 and TRBJ2-1, the CDR3 gives the full variable domain: DGGITQSPKYLFRKEGQNVTLSCEQNLNHDAMYWYRQDPGQGLRLIYYSQIVNDFQKGDIAEGYSVSREKKESFPLTVTSAQKNPTAFYLCASNRGIEQFFGPGTRLTVL.

The chain links TRBV4-1 to TRBJ2-3, with D maybe TRBD1 (6 bases). The CDR3 is 15 amino acids. Per germline, CDR1 MGHRA and CDR2 YSYEKL. Trimming shortened V by 1 base and J by 2 bases, and 10 bases separated the two germline ends. CDR3 nucleotides: TGCGCCAGCAGCCAAGGACAGGCTAACACAGATACGCAGTATTTT. Residues: CASSQGQANTDTQYF.

V usage is TRBV20-1 and J usage is TRBJ1-1; D possibly corresponds to TRBD1 (5 bases). The CDR3 is made up of 15 amino acids. Germline lookup yields CDR1 DFQATT and CDR2 SNEGSKA (reference sequence). The ends were cut back, 6 bases at V and 3 bases at J, with 20 bases in the middle. CDR3 bases: TGCAGTGCCGAACTGCCGACAGAGATACACACTGAAGCTTTCTTT. Protein: CSAELPTEIHTEAFF.

Ten or more counts support this clonotype. The CDR3 region is CASSLPLAGGELFF. The CDR3 nucleotides are TGTGCCAGCAGTTTACCACTAGCAGGGGGGGAGCTGTTTTTT. The chain is built from TRBV28 and TRBJ2-2; D is possibly TRBD2 (6 bases). Germline CDR1 MDHEN, CDR2 SYDVKM. CDR3 length: 14 residues. V lost 2 bases, J lost 8 bases, and 12 bases lay in between.